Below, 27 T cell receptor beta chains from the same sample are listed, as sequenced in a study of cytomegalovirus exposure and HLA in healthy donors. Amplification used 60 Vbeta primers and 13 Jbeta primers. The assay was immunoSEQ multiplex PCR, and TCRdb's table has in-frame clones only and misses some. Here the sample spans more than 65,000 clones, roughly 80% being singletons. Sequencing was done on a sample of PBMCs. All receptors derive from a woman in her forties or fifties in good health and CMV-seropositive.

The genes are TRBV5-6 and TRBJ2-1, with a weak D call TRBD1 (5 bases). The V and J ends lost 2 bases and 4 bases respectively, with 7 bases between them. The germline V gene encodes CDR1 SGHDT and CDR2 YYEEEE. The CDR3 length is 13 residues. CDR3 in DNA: TGTGCCAGCAGCTTACAGGTTTACAATGAGCAGTTCTTC. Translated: CASSLQVYNEQFF.

CDR3 nucleotide sequence: TGTGCCAGCAGCCAAGATCCCGAGGGCCGGGACAGGGTTAGGGTGCAGTACTTC. Translation gives CASSQDPEGRDRVRVQYF. The gene calls are TRBV4-2 and TRBJ2-7; 9 bases are shared with TRBD1. CDR3 length equals 18 residues. V lost 0 bases and J lost 9; bases outside the gene matches: 18. The germline V gene encodes CDR1 LGHNA and CDR2 YNFKEQ.

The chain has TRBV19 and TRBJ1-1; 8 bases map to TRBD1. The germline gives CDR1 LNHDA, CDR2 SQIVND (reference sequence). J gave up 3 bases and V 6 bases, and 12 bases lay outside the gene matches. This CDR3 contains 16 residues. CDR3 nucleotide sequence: TGTGCCAGTAGGGACAGGGCATTCCGGGGTGACACTGAAGCTTTCTTT. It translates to CASRDRAFRGDTEAFF.

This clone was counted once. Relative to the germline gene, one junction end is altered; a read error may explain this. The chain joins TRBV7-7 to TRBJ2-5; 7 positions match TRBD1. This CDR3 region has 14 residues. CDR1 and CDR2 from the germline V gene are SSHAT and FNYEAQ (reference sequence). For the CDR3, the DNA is TGTGCTAGCAGCTCGATCAGGGGGTTGGAGACCCAGTACTTC. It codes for CASSSIRGLETQYF.

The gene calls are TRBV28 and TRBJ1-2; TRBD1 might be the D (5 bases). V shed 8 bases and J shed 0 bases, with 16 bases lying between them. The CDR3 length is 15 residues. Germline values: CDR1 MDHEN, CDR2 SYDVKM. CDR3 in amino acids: CASSSSGLANYGYTF. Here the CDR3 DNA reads TGTGCCAGCTCCAGCTCAGGGTTAGCTAACTATGGCTACACCTTC.

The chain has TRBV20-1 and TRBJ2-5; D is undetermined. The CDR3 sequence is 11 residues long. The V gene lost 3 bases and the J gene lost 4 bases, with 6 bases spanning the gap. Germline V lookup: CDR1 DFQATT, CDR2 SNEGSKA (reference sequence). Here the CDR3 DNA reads TGCAGTGCTAGCCCCGTAGAGACCCAGTACTTC. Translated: CSASPVETQYF.

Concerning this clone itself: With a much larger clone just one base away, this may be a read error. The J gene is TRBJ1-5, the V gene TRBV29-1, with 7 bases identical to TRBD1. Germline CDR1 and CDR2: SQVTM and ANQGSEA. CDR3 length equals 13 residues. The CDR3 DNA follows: TGCAGCGTTGAAAGGGAGACGGGACAGCCCCCGCATTTT. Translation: CSVERETGQPPHF.

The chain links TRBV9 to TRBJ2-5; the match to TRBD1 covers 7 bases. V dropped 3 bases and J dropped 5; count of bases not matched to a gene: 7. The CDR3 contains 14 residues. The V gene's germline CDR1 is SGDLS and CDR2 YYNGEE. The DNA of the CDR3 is TGTGCCAGCAGCGCAGAGAGACAGGGCGAGACCCAGTACTTC. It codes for CASSAERQGETQYF.

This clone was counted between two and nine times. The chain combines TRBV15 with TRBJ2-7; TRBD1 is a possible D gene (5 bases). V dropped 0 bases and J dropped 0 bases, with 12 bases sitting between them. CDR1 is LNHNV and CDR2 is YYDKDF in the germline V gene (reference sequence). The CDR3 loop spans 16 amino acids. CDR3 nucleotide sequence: TGTGCCACCAGCAGAGAGGGGCCAGATAGCTCCTACGAGCAGTACTTC. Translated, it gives CATSREGPDSSYEQYF.

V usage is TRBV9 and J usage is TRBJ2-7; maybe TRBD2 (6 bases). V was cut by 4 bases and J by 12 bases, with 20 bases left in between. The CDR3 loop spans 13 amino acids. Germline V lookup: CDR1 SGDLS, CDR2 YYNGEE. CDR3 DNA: TGTGCCAGCAGCTCAGGTTGGGGGGAGGATTTGTACTTC. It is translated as CASSSGWGEDLYF.

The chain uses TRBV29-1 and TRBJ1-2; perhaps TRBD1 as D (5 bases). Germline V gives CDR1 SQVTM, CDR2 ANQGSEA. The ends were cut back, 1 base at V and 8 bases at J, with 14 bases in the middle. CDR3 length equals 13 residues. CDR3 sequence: CSVEVQGLVGYTF. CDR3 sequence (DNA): TGCAGCGTTGAAGTGCAGGGCTTGGTAGGCTACACCTTC.

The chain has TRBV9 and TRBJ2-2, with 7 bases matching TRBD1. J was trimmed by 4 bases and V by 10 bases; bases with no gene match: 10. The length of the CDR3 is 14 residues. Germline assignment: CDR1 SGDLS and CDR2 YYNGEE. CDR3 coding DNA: TGTGCCGGCAACCGGGACAGCCCCACCGGGGAGCTGTTTTTT. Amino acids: CAGNRDSPTGELFF.

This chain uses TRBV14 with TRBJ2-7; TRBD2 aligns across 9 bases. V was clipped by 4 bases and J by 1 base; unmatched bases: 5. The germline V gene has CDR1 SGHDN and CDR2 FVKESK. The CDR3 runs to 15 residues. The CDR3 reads CASSPTTSGSYEQYF. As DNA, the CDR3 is TGTGCCAGCAGCCCGACCACTAGCGGGTCCTACGAGCAGTACTTC.

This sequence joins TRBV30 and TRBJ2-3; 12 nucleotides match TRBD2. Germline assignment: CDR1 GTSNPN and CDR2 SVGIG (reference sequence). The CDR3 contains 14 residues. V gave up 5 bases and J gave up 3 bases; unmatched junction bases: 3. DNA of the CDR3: TGTGCCTGGTCTAGCGGGAGGGCAACAGATACGCAGTATTTT. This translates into CAWSSGRATDTQYF.

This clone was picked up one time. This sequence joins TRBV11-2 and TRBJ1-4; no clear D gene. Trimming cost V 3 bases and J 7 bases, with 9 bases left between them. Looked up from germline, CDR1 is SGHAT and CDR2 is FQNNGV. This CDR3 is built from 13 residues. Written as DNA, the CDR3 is TGTGCCAGCAGCTTGAGGATCTCTGAAAAACTGTTTTTT. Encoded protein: CASSLRISEKLFF.

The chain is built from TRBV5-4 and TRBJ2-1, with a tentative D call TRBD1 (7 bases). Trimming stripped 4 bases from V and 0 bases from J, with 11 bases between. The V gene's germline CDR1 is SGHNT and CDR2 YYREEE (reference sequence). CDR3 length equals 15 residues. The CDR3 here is CASSRGTVSYNEQFF. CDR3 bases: TGTGCCAGCAGCCGCGGGACAGTCTCCTACAATGAGCAGTTCTTC.

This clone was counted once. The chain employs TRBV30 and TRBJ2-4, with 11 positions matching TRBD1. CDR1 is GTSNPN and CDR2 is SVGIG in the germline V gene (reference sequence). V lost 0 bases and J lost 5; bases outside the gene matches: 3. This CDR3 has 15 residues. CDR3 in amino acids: CAWSVGQGAQNIQYF. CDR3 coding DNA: TGTGCCTGGAGTGTAGGACAGGGGGCCCAAAACATTCAGTACTTC.

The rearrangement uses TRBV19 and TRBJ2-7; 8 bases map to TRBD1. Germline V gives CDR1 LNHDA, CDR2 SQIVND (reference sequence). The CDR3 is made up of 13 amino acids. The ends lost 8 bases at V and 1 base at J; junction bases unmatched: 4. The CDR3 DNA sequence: TGTGCCAGTTGGGACAGGACGTCCTACGAGCAGTACTTC. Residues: CASWDRTSYEQYF.

CDR3 nucleotides: TGTGCCAGCAGCTCAACTAGCGGGAGTAGTAACACCGGGGAGCTGTTTTTT. Protein sequence: CASSSTSGSSNTGELFF. V is TRBV6-4 and J is TRBJ2-2; 11 bases line up with TRBD2. Germline assignment: CDR1 MRHNA and CDR2 SNTAGT. The length of the CDR3 is 17 residues. V shed 6 bases and J 2 bases; nucleotides not matched to a gene: 8.

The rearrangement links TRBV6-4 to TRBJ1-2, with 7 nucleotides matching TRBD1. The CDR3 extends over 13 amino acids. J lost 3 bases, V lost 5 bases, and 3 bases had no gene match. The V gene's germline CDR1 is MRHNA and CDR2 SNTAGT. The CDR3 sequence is CASSPGQDYGYTF. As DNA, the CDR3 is TGTGCCAGCAGTCCTGGACAGGACTATGGCTACACCTTC.

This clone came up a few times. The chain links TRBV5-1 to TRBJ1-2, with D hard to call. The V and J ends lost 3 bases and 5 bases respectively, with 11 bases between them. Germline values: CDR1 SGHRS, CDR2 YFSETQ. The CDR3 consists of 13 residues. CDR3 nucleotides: TGCGCCAGCAGCTCGAACGGTTTTTATGGCTACACCTTC. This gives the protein CASSSNGFYGYTF.

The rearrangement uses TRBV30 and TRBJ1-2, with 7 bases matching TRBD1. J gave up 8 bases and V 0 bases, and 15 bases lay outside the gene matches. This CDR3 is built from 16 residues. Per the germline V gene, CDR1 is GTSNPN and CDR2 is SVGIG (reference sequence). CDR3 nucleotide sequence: TGTGCCTGGAGTGTACTGTGGGACAGTCGGGATCGAGGCTACACCTTC. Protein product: CAWSVLWDSRDRGYTF.

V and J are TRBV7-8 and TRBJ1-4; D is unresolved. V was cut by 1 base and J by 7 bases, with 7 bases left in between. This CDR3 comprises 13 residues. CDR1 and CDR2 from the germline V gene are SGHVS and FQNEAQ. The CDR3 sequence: CASSLVRGEKLFF. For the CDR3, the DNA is TGTGCCAGCAGCTTAGTGCGGGGTGAAAAACTGTTTTTT.

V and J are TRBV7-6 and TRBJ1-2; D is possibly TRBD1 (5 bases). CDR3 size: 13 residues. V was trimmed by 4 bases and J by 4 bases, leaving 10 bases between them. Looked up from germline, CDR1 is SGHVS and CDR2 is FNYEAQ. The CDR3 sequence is CASSSTGGYGYTF. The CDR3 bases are TGTGCCAGCAGCTCGACGGGGGGCTATGGCTACACCTTC.

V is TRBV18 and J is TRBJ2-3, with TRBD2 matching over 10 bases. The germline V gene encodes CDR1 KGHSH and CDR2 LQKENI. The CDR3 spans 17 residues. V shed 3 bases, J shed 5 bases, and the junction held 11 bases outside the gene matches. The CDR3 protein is CASSPYEREGPRDTQYF. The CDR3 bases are TGTGCCAGCTCACCCTATGAGCGGGAGGGCCCGAGAGATACGCAGTATTTT. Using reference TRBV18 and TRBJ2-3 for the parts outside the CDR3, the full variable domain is NAGVMQNPRHLVRRRGQEARLRCSPMKGHSHVYWYRQLPEEGLKFMVYLQKENIIDESGMPKERFSAEFPKEGPSILRIQQVVRGDSAAYFCASSPYEREGPRDTQYFGPGTRLTVL.

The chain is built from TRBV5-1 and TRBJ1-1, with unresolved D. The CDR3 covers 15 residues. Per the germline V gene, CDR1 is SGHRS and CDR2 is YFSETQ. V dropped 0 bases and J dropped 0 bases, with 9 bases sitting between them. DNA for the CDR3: TGCGCCAGCAGCTTGGGTCACAGAATGAACACTGAAGCTTTCTTT. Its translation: CASSLGHRMNTEAFF.

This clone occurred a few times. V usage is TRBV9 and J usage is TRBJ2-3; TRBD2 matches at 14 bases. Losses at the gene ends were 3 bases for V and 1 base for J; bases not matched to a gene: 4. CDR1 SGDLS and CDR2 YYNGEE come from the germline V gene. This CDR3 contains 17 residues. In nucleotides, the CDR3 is TGTGCCAGCAGCGCCGGGACTAGCGGGAGTGGCACAGATACGCAGTATTTT. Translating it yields CASSAGTSGSGTDTQYF.